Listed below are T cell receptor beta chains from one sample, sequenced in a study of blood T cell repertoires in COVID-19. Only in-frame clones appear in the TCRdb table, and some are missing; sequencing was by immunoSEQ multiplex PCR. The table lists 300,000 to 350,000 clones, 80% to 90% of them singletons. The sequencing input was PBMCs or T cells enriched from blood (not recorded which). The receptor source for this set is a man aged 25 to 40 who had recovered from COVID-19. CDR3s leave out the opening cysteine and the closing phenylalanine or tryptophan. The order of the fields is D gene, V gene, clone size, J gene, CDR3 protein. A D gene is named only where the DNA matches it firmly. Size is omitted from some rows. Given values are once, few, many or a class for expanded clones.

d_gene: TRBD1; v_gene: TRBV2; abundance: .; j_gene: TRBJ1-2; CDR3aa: ASAWDRGSAPNYGYT
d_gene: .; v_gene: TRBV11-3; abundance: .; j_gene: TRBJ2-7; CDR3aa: ASSVGQNYEQY
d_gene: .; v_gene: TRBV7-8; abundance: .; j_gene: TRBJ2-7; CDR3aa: ASSSLLGSYEQY
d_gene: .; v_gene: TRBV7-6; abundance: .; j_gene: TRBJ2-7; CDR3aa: ASSPRLDPSYEQY
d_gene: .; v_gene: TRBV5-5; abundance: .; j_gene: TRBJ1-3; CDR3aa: ASSWTDTGNTIY
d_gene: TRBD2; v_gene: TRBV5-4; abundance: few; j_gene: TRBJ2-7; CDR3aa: ASSDWRGGAYEQY
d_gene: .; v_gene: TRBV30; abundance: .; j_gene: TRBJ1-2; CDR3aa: AWSPTANFYGYT
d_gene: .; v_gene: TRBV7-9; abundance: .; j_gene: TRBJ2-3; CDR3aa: ASSPAGIKGDTQY
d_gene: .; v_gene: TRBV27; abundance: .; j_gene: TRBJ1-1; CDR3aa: ASSLLPGHRMNTEAF
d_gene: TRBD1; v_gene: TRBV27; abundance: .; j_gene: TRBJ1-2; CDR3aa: ASSLSTGQGKFYGYT
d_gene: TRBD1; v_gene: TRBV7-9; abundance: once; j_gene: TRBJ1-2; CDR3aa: ASSQNPGTGHGYT
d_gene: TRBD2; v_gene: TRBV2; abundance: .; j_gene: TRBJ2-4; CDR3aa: ASILAENIQY
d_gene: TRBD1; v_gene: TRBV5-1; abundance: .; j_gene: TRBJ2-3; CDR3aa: ASSSGQGLTDTQY
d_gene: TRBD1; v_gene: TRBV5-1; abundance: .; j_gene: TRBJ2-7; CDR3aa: ASSAKGQGAFYEQY
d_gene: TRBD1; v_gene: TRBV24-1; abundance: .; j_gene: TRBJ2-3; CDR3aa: ATSDWTGGTDTQY
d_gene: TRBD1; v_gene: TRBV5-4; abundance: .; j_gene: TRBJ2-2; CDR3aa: ASSRDRGIGELF
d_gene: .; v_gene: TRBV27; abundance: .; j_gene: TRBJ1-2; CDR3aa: ASCYRLGGYGYT
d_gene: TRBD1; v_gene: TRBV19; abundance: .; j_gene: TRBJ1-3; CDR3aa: ASSITGEAGNTIY
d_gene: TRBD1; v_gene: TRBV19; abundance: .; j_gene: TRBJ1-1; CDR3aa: ASTTGGINTEAF
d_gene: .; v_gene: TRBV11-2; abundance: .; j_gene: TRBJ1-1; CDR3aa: ASSLAGESEAF
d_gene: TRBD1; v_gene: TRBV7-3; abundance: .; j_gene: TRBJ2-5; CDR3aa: ASSQTGQETQY
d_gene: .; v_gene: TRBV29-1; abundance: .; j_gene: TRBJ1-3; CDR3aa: SFCSTAGGPIY
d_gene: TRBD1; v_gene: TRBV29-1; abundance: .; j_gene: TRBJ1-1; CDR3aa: SGDGQGRNTEAF
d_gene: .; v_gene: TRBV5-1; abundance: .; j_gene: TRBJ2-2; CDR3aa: ASSLDSVTGELF
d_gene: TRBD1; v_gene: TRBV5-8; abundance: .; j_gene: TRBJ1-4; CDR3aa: ASSLVLQGAPRYEKLF
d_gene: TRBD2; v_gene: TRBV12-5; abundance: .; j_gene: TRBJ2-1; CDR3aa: ASGLSGSSGGHNEQF
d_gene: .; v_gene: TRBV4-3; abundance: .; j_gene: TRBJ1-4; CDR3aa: ASSQSRVNEKLF
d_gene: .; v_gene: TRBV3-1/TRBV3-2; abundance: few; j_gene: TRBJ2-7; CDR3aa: ASSQGGVSGQY
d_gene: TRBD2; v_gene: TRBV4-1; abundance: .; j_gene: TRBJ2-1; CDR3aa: ASSQGLADNEQF
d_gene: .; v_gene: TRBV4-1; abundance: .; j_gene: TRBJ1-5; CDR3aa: ASSQDYNQPQH
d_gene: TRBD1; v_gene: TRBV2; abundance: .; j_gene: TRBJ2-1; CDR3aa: ASTRQGANEQF
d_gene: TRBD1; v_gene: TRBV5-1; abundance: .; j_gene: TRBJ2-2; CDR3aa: ASSAGQGNTGELF
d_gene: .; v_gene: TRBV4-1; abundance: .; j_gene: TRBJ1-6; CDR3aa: ASSQGTAYNSPLH
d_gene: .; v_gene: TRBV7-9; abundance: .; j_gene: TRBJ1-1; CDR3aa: ASSLDKNTEAF
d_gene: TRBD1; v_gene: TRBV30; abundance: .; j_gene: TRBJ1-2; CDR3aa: ARGTGGLGFYGYT
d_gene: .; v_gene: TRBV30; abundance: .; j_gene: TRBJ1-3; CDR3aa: AWSSSGNTIY
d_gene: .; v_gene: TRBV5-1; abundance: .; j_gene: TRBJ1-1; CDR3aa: ASSLTVMNTEAF
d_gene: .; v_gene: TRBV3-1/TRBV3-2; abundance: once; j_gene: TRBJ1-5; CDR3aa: ASSQEPGLGQPQH
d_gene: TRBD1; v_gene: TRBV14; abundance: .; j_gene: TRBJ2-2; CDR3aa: ASSPDRGAGELF
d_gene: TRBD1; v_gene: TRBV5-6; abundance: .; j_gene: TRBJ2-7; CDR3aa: ASSPIGGQSSYEQY
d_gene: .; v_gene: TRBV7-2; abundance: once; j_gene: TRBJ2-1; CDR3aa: ASSLAGGVSYNEQF
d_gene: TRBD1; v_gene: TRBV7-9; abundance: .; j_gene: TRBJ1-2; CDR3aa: ASSLGTGAYGYT
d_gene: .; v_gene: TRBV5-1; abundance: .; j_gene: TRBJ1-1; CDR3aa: ASRLDRQDSEAF